This T cell receptor beta chain originates from a study of early T cells in non-severe SARS-CoV-2 infection (TCRdb year 2021). For the study in its entirety: Because TCR sequencing was done on bulk RNA from unsorted whole blood, the alpha and beta chains could not be paired.

What the authors observed across the whole study: VDJdb matching was skewed toward anti-spike CD8 responses and likely underestimated virus-specific expansions by missing private and CD4 specificities.

This clonotype was observed a handful of times. Its antigen is still unknown. Base qualities were left out, and no much larger clone turns up one base away. Set within a cohort of healthcare workers in London, UK, this nested case-control study involved weekly PCR testing of nasopharyngeal swabs along with blood sampling. Healthcare workers were recruited during the week of the UK lockdown, between 23 and 31 March 2020, and followed weekly for up to roughly 15 weeks. The germline V gene yields LGHNA for CDR1 and YNFKEQ for CDR2. V is cut back by 1 base and J by 8 bases, with 3 bases in the junction unmatched. Its CDR3 holds 15 amino acids, cysteine through phenylalanine. Of all the DNA, just the CDR3 is kept, 45 bases in frame from base 1. Library construction relied on 5' RACE. The reads were generated on a NextSeq 500. Unique molecular identifiers were attached to individual cDNA molecules in the TCR library protocol so that sequencing error and PCR bias could be corrected. Sequencing covered both TCR alpha and beta chains, and within each sample the abundances of alpha and beta sequences were tightly co-correlated. The published analysis was carried out like this. Decombinator V4 was used to annotate the V gene, J gene and CDR3 of the TCR sequences. Expanded TCRs were defined as changing significantly between any two time points under a Poisson model with p below 0.0001. TCR abundances were normalised to the total number of TCRs sequenced per sample and expressed as counts per million. TRAV1-2 paired with TRAJ12, TRAJ20 or TRAJ33 defined MAIT TCRs, while TRAV10 paired with TRAJ18 defined iNKT TCRs. A search of VDJdb, accessed on 1 November 2021, was run for TCRs annotated to CMV, EBV and SARS-CoV-2, with TCRs annotated for multiple antigens excluded. TCRdb applied fastp at Q25 and MiXCR to the public reads, then kept only in-frame beta chains. Entries that share a CDR3 protein sequence are merged under the most common genes and DNA. It is TCRdb's table, rather than the study itself, that gives the V and J calls and clone size. This sample is represented by some 64,000 distinct CDR3 sequences; 9.5% to 14% of them were singletons. Together, the top ten hold approximately 1.7% of the sample.

The sample was whole blood. The source is an adult who was a healthcare worker with PCR-confirmed SARS-CoV-2 infection or an uninfected control (not recorded which). Recombination connected TRBV4-2 to TRBJ2-1, and TRBD1 aligns with 12 junction nucleotides. The CDR3 corresponds to CASSQAGQGADEQFF. The DNA sequence reads TGTGCCAGCAGCCAAGCGGGACAGGGGGCGGATGAGCAGTTCTTC.